Listed here are 14 T cell receptor beta chains from one sample, sequenced in a study of T cell clusters in autoimmune cytopenias. Each sample's input was approximately 270 ng genomic DNA, roughly 40,000 genome equivalents. TRB rearrangements were amplified by touch-down multiplex PCR with mixed TRB-A/B primers. With the multiplex PCR reads reprocessed, TCRdb shows one record per CDR3 protein and no DNA. The repertoire table contains about 3,000 distinct CDR3 sequences. Sequenced input: peripheral blood. These TCRs come from a human donor with an autoimmune cytopenia or autoimmune hepatitis (not recorded which).

This clonotype is medium-sized by frequency. The rearrangement uses TRBV30 and TRBJ2-5; TCRdb names TRBD1, which stays unverified in the absence of DNA. Looked up from germline, CDR1 is GTSNPN and CDR2 is SVGIG (reference sequence). CDR3 size: 11 residues. CDR3 sequence: CAWTTDRTQYF. Full variable domain (remainder filled in from reference TRBV30 and TRBJ2-5): SQTIHQWPATLVQPVGSPLSLECTVEGTSNPNLYWYRQAAGRGLQLLFYSVGIGQISSEVPQNLSASRPQDRQFILSSKKLLLSDSGFYLCAWTTDRTQYFGPGTRLLVL.

This clonotype is identified as medium-sized from frequency. The chain joins TRBV5-6 to TRBJ2-1; without DNA, the TCRdb call of TRBD2 cannot be checked. The CDR3 covers 16 residues. CDR1 and CDR2 (germline): SGHDT, YYEEEE. CDR3 loop: CASRYRTSGRRNEQFF.

CDR3 in amino acids: CASSKNEPVGYEQYF. This chain links TRBV21-1 with TRBJ2-7. TRBV21-1 is designated a pseudogene. The CDR3 extends over 15 amino acids.

V and J are TRBV7-9 and TRBJ2-1; without DNA, the TCRdb call of TRBD2 cannot be checked. This CDR3 comprises 13 residues. The germline V gene has CDR1 SEHNR and CDR2 FQNEAQ (reference sequence). CDR3 sequence: CVSSQIAGGEQFF.

Considering frequency, this clonotype is medium-sized. The V gene is TRBV15, the J gene TRBJ2-6. The CDR3 runs to 16 residues. CDR1 LNHNV and CDR2 YYDKDF come from the germline V gene (reference sequence). The CDR3 region is CATSRDRTDGANVLTF.

The CDR3: CASSSTSGREVKYNEQFF. The rearrangement links TRBV28 to TRBJ2-1; TCRdb's assignment of TRBD2 cannot be checked, as there is no DNA. The CDR3 has 18 amino acids. Per the germline V gene, CDR1 is MDHEN and CDR2 is SYDVKM.

The chain's CDR3 is CASSFLAFSLSGANVLTF. The chain is built from TRBV7-2 and TRBJ2-6; there is no DNA to check the TCRdb D call of TRBD2. This CDR3 has 18 residues. CDR1 SGHTA and CDR2 FQGNSA come from the germline V gene.

The chain combines TRBV28 with TRBJ1-2. The germline V gene has CDR1 MDHEN and CDR2 SYDVKM. The CDR3 extends over 11 amino acids. CDR3 residues: CASSSRFGYTF.

This clonotype ranks as medium-sized in terms of frequency. The genes are TRBV7-2 and TRBJ2-1; TCRdb's assignment of TRBD2 cannot be checked, as there is no DNA. The V gene's germline CDR1 is SGHTA and CDR2 FQGNSA. The CDR3 totals 16 residues. CDR3 in amino acids: CASSLTSGRSYNEQFF.

This clonotype ranks as medium-sized in terms of frequency. The rearrangement links TRBV15 to TRBJ1-2; TCRdb returns TRBD1, unconfirmable since there is no DNA. This CDR3 contains 15 residues. From germline, CDR1 is LNHNV and CDR2 YYDKDF (reference sequence). The CDR3 sequence is CATSSPQEGLYGYTF.

This CDR3 is CASSQTGGNYGYTF. The rearrangement links TRBV14 to TRBJ1-2; without DNA, the TCRdb call of TRBD1 cannot be checked. The CDR3 has 14 residues. CDR1 and CDR2 (germline): SGHDN, FVKESK. The variable domain in full, with the rest retrieved from reference TRBV14 and TRBJ1-2, is EAGVTQFPSHSVIEKGQTVTLRCDPISGHDNLYWYRRVMGKEIKFLLHFVKESKQDESGMPNNRFLAERTGGTYSTLKVQPAELEDSGVYFCASSQTGGNYGYTFGSGTRLTVV.

This clonotype is medium-sized by frequency. The chain is built from TRBV19 and TRBJ2-1; TCRdb names TRBD1, which stays unverified in the absence of DNA. Germline CDR1 and CDR2: LNHDA and SQIVND (reference sequence). The CDR3 is 12 residues long. CDR3 protein: CASSILSTEQFF.

The chain joins TRBV28 to TRBJ1-2; there is no DNA to check the TCRdb D call of TRBD1. CDR1 is MDHEN, CDR2 SYDVKM, per germline. The CDR3 covers 14 residues. The CDR3 is CASSFLLGTQRYTF.

The chain has TRBV28 and TRBJ1-2; with no DNA, the TCRdb D assignment of TRBD1 cannot be verified. The CDR3 extends over 13 amino acids. Germline loops: CDR1 MDHEN, CDR2 SYDVKM. CDR3 amino acids: CASSFPPAWGYTF.